This TCR beta chain originates from a study of cytomegalovirus exposure and HLA in healthy donors. Across the whole study: Out of approximately 170 million T cells, an earlier analysis found over 90 million unique TCR beta sequences in total. Across under 450 genotyped donors, 81% landed in the Caucasian-associated ancestry cluster. Findings of the study overall: Most likely, a cluster of highly shared sequence variants arose as a sequencing artifact. A reported reduction in N-insertions relative to the approximately 690-donor mean was seen in an Asian-associated ancestry cluster in a later analysis.

The PCR had 60 Vbeta and 13 Jbeta primers. Some clones are missing from TCRdb's copy, which holds only in-frame ones; the method was immunoSEQ multiplex PCR. The sample gives about 190,000 clones, roughly four fifths of which show up once; 3% to 4% is in the top ten. This CDR3 has 13 amino acids. Germline CDR1 WNHNN, CDR2 SYGVQD (reference sequence). V lost 5 bases, J lost 6 bases, and 2 bases stayed unmatched. This clone was observed a few times. The antigen is not known. This receptor was identified in a woman in her 30s in good health and CMV-seropositive. The specimen was PBMCs. The J gene is TRBJ2-1, the V gene TRBV10-1; TRBD1 agrees at 9 bases. The CDR3 loop reads CASSRDRVNEQFF. The CDR3 region has the DNA TGCGCCAGCAGTAGGGACAGGGTCAATGAGCAGTTCTTC.